The rows below give T cell receptor beta chains drawn from one sample of a study of technical replicates of blood from four donors. Profiled with immunoSEQ multiplex PCR; TCRdb holds only in-frame clones, not every one. The sample holds under 100,000 clones, 90% to 95% seen once. Sequencing used T cells isolated from PBMCs. The receptors shown here come from a human donor in good health. The CDR3 runs from the conserved cysteine through the conserved F or W. The D gene is left open where the match is weak. Size values are once, few and many counts, or a class for expanded clones, and some rows have none.

>TRBV5-1|.|TRBJ2-6|.
TGCGCCAGCAGCGGTGGGAGTGACATTTCTGGGGCCAACGTCCTGACTTTC
CASSGGSDISGANVLTF
>TRBV7-2|TRBD2|TRBJ2-5|.
TGTGCCAGCAGCCGAGCGGGGGGAGAGACCCAGTACTTC
CASSRAGGETQYF
>TRBV27|.|TRBJ2-5|.
TGTGCCAGCAGTCCTCTTAGGGAGCGAGGGGAGACCCAGTACTTC
CASSPLRERGETQYF
>TRBV7-9|.|TRBJ2-2|.
TGTGCCAGCAGCTTTCCGGGGACCGGGGAGCTGTTTTTT
CASSFPGTGELFF
>TRBV6-5|.|TRBJ2-5|.
TGTGCCAGCAGTTCCCCGCCCGGCGGACAGCAAGAGACCCAGTACTTC
CASSSPPGGQQETQYF
>TRBV7-8|TRBD1|TRBJ1-2|.
TGTGCCAGCAGCTCGTCCCGGGACAGGGGAAAGGGCTATGGCTACACCTTC
CASSSSRDRGKGYGYTF
>TRBV15|.|TRBJ2-3|.
TGTGCCACCAGCAGCACTAGCACAGATACGCAGTATTTT
CATSSTSTDTQYF
>TRBV6-5|.|TRBJ1-2|.
TGTGCCAGCAGTTACTCCGGAGACGGGAAGTATGGCTACACCTTC
CASSYSGDGKYGYTF
>TRBV19|.|TRBJ2-7|.
TGTGCCAGTAGTACGAGACTGACAGGAACCTACGAGCAGTACTTC
CASSTRLTGTYEQYF
>TRBV28|.|TRBJ2-7|.
TGTGCCAGCAATTCCGCCAGCGTCATTTTCTACGAGCAGTACTTC
CASNSASVIFYEQYF
>TRBV6-1|.|TRBJ2-1|.
TGTGCCAGCAGTGAAGGGACTTCAGCCTACAATGAGCAGTTCTTC
CASSEGTSAYNEQFF
>TRBV4-1|.|TRBJ1-2|.
TGCGCCAGCAGCCCCTTATTCCTGTCCTATGGCTACACCTTC
CASSPLFLSYGYTF
>TRBV7-9|.|TRBJ2-3|.
TGTGCCAGCAGCTTAAGTTCCCTCATAGGAGGGGTTAGCACAGATACGCAGTATTTT
CASSLSSLIGGVSTDTQYF
>TRBV10-3|TRBD1|TRBJ1-2|.
TGTGCCATCAGTGGGGGCATCGGCCAGGGGGATGGCTACACCTTC
CAISGGIGQGDGYTF
>TRBV28|TRBD1|TRBJ2-7|once
TGTGCCAGCATCGGGGGACAGGGCCTACGTGTTACCTACGAGCAGTACTTC
CASIGGQGLRVTYEQYF
>TRBV2|.|TRBJ2-2|.
TGTGCCAGCGGGCTTCGACAGTCCGGGGAGCTGTTTTTT
CASGLRQSGELFF
>TRBV4-1|.|TRBJ1-5|.
TGCGCCAGCAGCCGCTTAGGGGTCAATCAGCCCCAGCATTTT
CASSRLGVNQPQHF
>TRBV29-1|.|TRBJ1-2|.
TGCAGCGTTGAATGGTCTCCGGGGGACTATGGCTACACCTTC
CSVEWSPGDYGYTF
>TRBV10-3|.|TRBJ1-1|.
TGTGCCATCAGCGGGGGTTTGAACACTGAAGCTTTCTTT
CAISGGLNTEAFF
>TRBV2|TRBD2|TRBJ2-1|.
TGTGCCAGCAGGGGGACTAGCTACTACAATGAGCAGTTCTTC
CASRGTSYYNEQFF
>TRBV14|.|TRBJ2-5|.
TGTGCCAGCAGCCAAGATCTGTGGACAGAAAGACAAGAGACCCAGTACTTC
CASSQDLWTERQETQYF
>TRBV4-1|TRBD1|TRBJ1-2|.
TGCGCCAGCAGCCAACCTACGGGGACAGAGAGAATTAACTATGGCTACACCTTC
CASSQPTGTERINYGYTF
>TRBV5-1|.|TRBJ2-1|.
TGCGCCAGCAGCTTACACCGAAACAATGAGCAGTTCTTC
CASSLHRNNEQFF
>TRBV7-9|.|TRBJ2-5|.
TGTGCCAGCAGCTCGCAGGGAAACGGAGAGACCCAGTACTTC
CASSSQGNGETQYF
>TRBV4-1|.|TRBJ1-1|.
TGCGCCAGCAGCCAAGAAAACTTCCTGGTGAAGGGAGAGAACACTGAAGCTTTCTTT
CASSQENFLVKGENTEAFF
>TRBV5-6|.|TRBJ1-2|once
TGTGCCAGCAGCTGGGCCAGGGAAACTAACTATGGCTACACCTTC
CASSWARETNYGYTF
>TRBV5-6|TRBD1|TRBJ1-2|.
TGTGCCAGCAGCTTGGGGGCCGCGACAGGGAACTATGGCTACACCTTC
CASSLGAATGNYGYTF
>TRBV5-1|TRBD2|TRBJ2-1|.
TGCGCCAGCAGCCGCCTGCGGGGGGGGCCTAAGGATGAGCAGTTCTTC
CASSRLRGGPKDEQFF
>TRBV7-9|TRBD1|TRBJ2-7|.
TGTGCCAGCAGCTTAGTTAGGACAGGGGGATACGAGCAGTACTTC
CASSLVRTGGYEQYF
>TRBV27|.|TRBJ2-7|.
TGTGCCAGCGGTCGTACCGGGAGTCTATTCTCCTACGAGCAGTACTTC
CASGRTGSLFSYEQYF
>TRBV19|TRBD1|TRBJ1-6|.
TGTGCCAGTAGGACACCGGGACAGGTCACCTCACCCCTCCACTTT
CASRTPGQVTSPLHF
>TRBV7-9|.|TRBJ2-7|.
TGTGCCAGCAGCTCGACCCTTCGAGGTTACGAGCAGTACTTC
CASSSTLRGYEQYF
>TRBV25-1|TRBD2|TRBJ2-1|.
TGTGCCAGCATTAGCGGGAGGGCCTTTAATGAGCAGTTCTTC
CASISGRAFNEQFF
>TRBV7-3|TRBD2|TRBJ2-3|.
TGTGCCAGCAGCTTAAGGGCTAGCGGGGGGCCAAGGAATACGCAGTATTTT
CASSLRASGGPRNTQYF
>TRBV9|TRBD1|TRBJ2-2|.
TGTGCCAGCAGCCCGGGGACAGGGCCCGGGGAGCTGTTTTTT
CASSPGTGPGELFF
>TRBV5-1|TRBD1|TRBJ2-3|.
TGCGCCAGCAGCTTCGGACAGGGGGCAACAGATACGCAGTATTTT
CASSFGQGATDTQYF
>TRBV5-1|TRBD1|TRBJ2-1|.
TGCGCCAGCGGAGGACAGGCGCCTCTATCCTACAATGAGCAGTTCTTC
CASGGQAPLSYNEQFF
>TRBV5-4|TRBD1|TRBJ2-5|.
TGTGCCAGCAGCTTGGATGGGACAGGGGGCCAAGAGACCCAGTACTTC
CASSLDGTGGQETQYF
>TRBV7-3|TRBD1|TRBJ2-2|.
TGTGCCAGCAGCCTAGCCGGGACAGGGTTCGGGGTAGGGGAGCTGTTTTTT
CASSLAGTGFGVGELFF
>TRBV5-1|.|TRBJ1-1|.
TGCGCCAGCAGCTTGGTTCTAGACACTGAAGCTTTCTTT
CASSLVLDTEAFF
>TRBV2|.|TRBJ1-2|.
TGTGCCAGCAGTGAATCAGGGTACTCTAACTATGGCTACACCTTC
CASSESGYSNYGYTF
>TRBV9|TRBD1|TRBJ1-1|.
TGTGCCAGCAGCGCCCGGACAGGGAACACTGAAGCTTTCTTT
CASSARTGNTEAFF